This T cell receptor (beta chain) came from a study of cytomegalovirus exposure and HLA in healthy donors. Study-level points and caveats: Association of a missense DCLRE1C variant with TCR beta V- and J-gene trimming was reported in a later analysis. Being productive about 87% or about 30% of the time was typical of most TCR beta V segments in an earlier analysis. Presence/absence analyses treated sequencing depth as roughly uniform across donors.

This CDR3 comprises 15 residues. Per the germline V gene, CDR1 is SGHRS and CDR2 is YFSETQ. V trimming: 3 bases; J trimming: 6 bases; junction bases outside the gene matches: 12. Donors had nominal health at sampling but likely had unrecorded immune exposures. The PCR ran on 60 Vbeta and 13 Jbeta primers. Here immunoSEQ multiplex PCR was the method, and the copy in TCRdb shows in-frame clones only, minus some. The data contain about 140,000 clones, 65% to 80% of them singletons. Details on this clone: Its antigen remains unidentified.

Source material: PBMCs. The chain is built from TRBV5-1 and TRBJ2-7; the match to TRBD1 covers 7 bases. The source is a woman aged 50 to 60 in good health and CMV-seropositive. CDR3 coding DNA: TGCGCCAGCAGCTCCAGCGCCGCGACAGGGATCGAGCAGTACTTC. Amino acids: CASSSSAATGIEQYF.